This T cell receptor (beta chain) originates from a study of blood T cell repertoires in COVID-19. For the study at large: Italy, Spain and the United States were the sources of the convalescent and acute COVID-19 samples.

Seattle's cohort entered during active infection and was followed longitudinally. The method was immunoSEQ multiplex PCR; TCRdb's version includes in-frame clones alone and lacks a portion of them. The data show 150,000 to 200,000 clones, 85% to 90% seen once. Trimming removed 7 bases at V and 2 bases at J, with 14 bases between. The CDR3 totals 14 residues. This clone was observed a single time. Sequenced material: peripheral blood. The origin of this receptor is an older woman with COVID-19, enrolled during active disease. The V call is TRBV23-1, the J call TRBJ1-2, with D tentatively TRBD1 (5 bases). TRBV23-1 is sorted into the ORF group, with uncertain function. Written as DNA, the CDR3 is TGCGCCAGCATGGTGCAGGGTCTAAACTATGGCTACACCTTC. Amino acids: CASMVQGLNYGYTF.